Many counts were recorded for the clone carrying this TCR beta chain. No antigen is known for it. This sample stems from a study of vaccination effects on CD4 cells after COVID-19. Sequenced by immunoSEQ multiplex PCR; TCRdb stores in-frame clones only, minus some. The sample lists tens of thousands of clones; around 67% were seen once. Antigen-specific CD4+ T cell clonotypes were called by their expansion after viral peptide-pool culture in ViraFEST. Subsequent to less than eleven days of culture, CD4+ T cells were isolated. Vaccine recipients had no previous SARS-CoV-2 infection; their nucleocapsid antibodies were negative. Wells containing approximately 2 million PBMC each were cultured with 10 IU/ml IL-2 and approximately 10 ug/ml peptides. The TCR sequence derives from a human donor who received a COVID-19 vaccine. The material sequenced was CD4+ T cells from PBMCs cultured with SARS-CoV-2 spike peptides, taken before COVID-19 vaccination.

CDR3 nucleotide sequence: TGTGCCAGCAGCTTATCGTGGACAGGGCGGGACAAGCAGTACTTC. Residues: CASSLSWTGRDKQYF. The chain employs TRBV7-9 and TRBJ2-7, with TRBD1 identical over 8 bases. Germline assignment: CDR1 SEHNR and CDR2 FQNEAQ (reference sequence). V trimming: 2 bases; J trimming: 8 bases; junction bases outside the gene matches: 11. The CDR3 sequence is 15 residues long.